The TCR beta chain under discussion was sequenced for a study of blood T cells in healthy people across ages. In regard to this clonotype: Its matching antigen is unknown.

The CDR3 totals 16 residues. Study-wide results and limits: Versus aged donors, long-lived donors had higher diversity and more naive CD4+ cells.

A second about 7 to 11 cycle PCR used barcoded and J-beta primers. MiXCR, applied by TCRdb to the 5' RACE reads, yields one record per CDR3 protein. The sample has 700,000 or so distinct CDR3 sequences, over 20% seen once. Sequenced: blood. This sequence joins TRBV12-3 or TRBV12-4 and TRBJ2-1; 8 positions agree with TRBD1. Gene TRBJ2-7 matches the end of the DNA better, so the J call may be wrong. The sequence was collected from a man in his 70s in good health. The CDR3 here is CASSPLSGQGLGEQYF. The CDR3 nucleotides are TGTGCCAGCAGCCCATTAAGCGGACAGGGTTTGGGTGAGCAGTACTTC.